This TCR beta chain was recorded in a study of T cell responses to AZD1222 COVID-19 vaccine. Overall study results and limits: No repertoire was sampled before or during the peak T cell response, only after it. At study baseline, merely a handful of AZD1222 recipients were seropositive. Nearly half of spike-specific TCRs reportedly target variant regions that are unmutated in the B.1.351 and B.1.1.7 variants. Two AZD1222 administrations were followed by greater Spike-specific TCR breadth and depth.

Germline V CDR1 and CDR2: SGHRS, YFSETQ. This CDR3 has 14 amino acids. V lost 1 base, J lost 3 bases, and 8 bases lay in between. Profiling relied on immunoSEQ multiplex PCR, and the TCRdb table lists in-frame clones only, not all of them. The sample holds roughly 100,000 clones, 84% seen once. This clone has only one observation. Its antigen is undetermined. The TCR sequence derives from an adult in good health. The chain couples TRBV5-1 to TRBJ1-3; no firm D call. Sequenced material: peripheral blood, taken on day 0 of AZD1222 vaccination. CDR3 region: CASSLTGYGNTIYF. CDR3 nucleotides: TGCGCCAGCAGCTTGACGGGATATGGAAACACCATATATTTT. The variable domain in full, completed from reference TRBV5-1 and TRBJ1-3, reads KAGVTQTPRYLIKTRGQQVTLSCSPISGHRSVSWYQQTPGQGLQFLFEYFSETQRNKGNFPGRFSGRQFSNSRSEMNVSTLELGDSALYLCASSLTGYGNTIYFGEGSWLTVV.